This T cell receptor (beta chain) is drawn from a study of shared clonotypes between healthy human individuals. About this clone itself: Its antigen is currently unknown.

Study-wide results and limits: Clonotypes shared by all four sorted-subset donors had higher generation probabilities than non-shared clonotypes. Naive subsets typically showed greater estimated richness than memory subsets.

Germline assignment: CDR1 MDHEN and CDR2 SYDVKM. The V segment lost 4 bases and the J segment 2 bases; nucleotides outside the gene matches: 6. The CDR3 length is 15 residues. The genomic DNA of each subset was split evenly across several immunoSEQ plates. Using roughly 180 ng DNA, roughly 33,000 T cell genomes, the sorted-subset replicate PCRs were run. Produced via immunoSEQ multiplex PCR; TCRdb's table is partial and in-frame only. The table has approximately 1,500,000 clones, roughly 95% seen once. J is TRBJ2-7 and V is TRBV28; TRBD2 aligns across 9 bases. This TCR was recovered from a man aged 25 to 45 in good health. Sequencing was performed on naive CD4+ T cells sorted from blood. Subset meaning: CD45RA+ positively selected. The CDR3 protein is CASSSPGLATYEQYF. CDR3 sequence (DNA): TGTGCCAGCAGTTCACCGGGACTAGCAACCTACGAGCAGTACTTC.